The present entry profiles one TCR beta chain with its context. What it recognizes is unknown. Despite likely unrecorded immune exposures, the donors were nominally healthy at the time of sampling. Amplification used 60 Vbeta primers and 13 Jbeta primers. Here immunoSEQ multiplex PCR was the method, and the copy in TCRdb shows in-frame clones only, minus some. This table holds under 200,000 clones, roughly 81% found once. This CDR3 comprises 16 residues. J gave up 5 bases and V 3 bases, and 11 bases lay outside the gene matches. In germline, CDR1 is SGHTA, CDR2 FQGNSA. The data were obtained in a study of cytomegalovirus exposure and HLA in healthy donors. Whole-study results and caveats: Later work associated fewer than 20,000 TCR beta sequences with HLA alleles at 0.05 false discovery rate. Later analysis associated a missense DCLRE1C variant with TCR beta V- and J-gene trimming. There were some V segments, including TRBV6-2 and TRBV6-3, excluded as indistinguishable.

This receptor was identified in a woman between 50 and 59 years old in good health and CMV-seronegative. The sample was PBMCs. The chain recombines TRBV7-2 with TRBJ2-3; 7 nucleotides match TRBD1. CDR3 nucleotide sequence: TGTGCCAGCAGCTTCCGTCCCGGGACAGTGGTAGATACGCAGTATTTT. Protein product: CASSFRPGTVVDTQYF.